The T cell receptor (beta chain) described here comes from a study of blood T cell repertoires in COVID-19. About the study: Acute and convalescent COVID-19 specimens originated in the United States, Italy and Spain. T cells, B-cell-depleted T cells, or PBMCs provided the cDNA or gDNA that served as material.

Authors' methods: Reference gene primer amplification in the assay estimated nucleated cell counts. Assay: immunoSEQ multiplex PCR; the TCRdb copy retains only in-frame clones and omits some. Clone size and the V and J calls come from that table; the DNA yielded D and trimming. Of more than 250,000 clones in the sample, approximately 80% were seen once. This clone has a count of ten or more. The CDR3 totals 13 residues. Deletions cut 5 bases from V and 4 bases from J, with 11 bases between. In germline, CDR1 is SEHNR, CDR2 FQNEAQ (reference sequence). The source material was peripheral blood. The V and J genes are TRBV7-9 and TRBJ1-2, with a weak D call TRBD1 (5 bases). The sequence was obtained from a human donor in a cohort sampled during active COVID-19. The DNA for the CDR3 is TGTGCCAGCAGCCCGACAGCTGCCTATGGCTACACCTTC. Protein product: CASSPTAAYGYTF.